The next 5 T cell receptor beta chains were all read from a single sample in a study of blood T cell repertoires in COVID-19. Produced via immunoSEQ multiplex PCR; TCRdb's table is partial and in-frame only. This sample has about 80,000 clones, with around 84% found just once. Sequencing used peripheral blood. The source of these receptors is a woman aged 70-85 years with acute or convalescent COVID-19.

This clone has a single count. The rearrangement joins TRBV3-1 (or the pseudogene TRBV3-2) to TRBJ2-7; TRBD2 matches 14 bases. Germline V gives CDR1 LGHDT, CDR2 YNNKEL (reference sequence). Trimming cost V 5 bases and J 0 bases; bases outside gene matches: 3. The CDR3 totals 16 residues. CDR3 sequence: CASSKGTSGSSYEQYF. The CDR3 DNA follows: TGTGCCAGCAGCAAGGGGACTAGCGGGAGCTCCTACGAGCAGTACTTC.

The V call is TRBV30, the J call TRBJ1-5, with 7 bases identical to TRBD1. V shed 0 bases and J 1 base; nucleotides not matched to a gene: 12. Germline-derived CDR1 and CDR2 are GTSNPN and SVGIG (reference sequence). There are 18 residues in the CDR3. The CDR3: CAWSVHPVGTASNQPQHF. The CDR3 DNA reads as TGTGCCTGGAGTGTACACCCGGTAGGGACAGCGAGCAATCAGCCCCAGCATTTT.

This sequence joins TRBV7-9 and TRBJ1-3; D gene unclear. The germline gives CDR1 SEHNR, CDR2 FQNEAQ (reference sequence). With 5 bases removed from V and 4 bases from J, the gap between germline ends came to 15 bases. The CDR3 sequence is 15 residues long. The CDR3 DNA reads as TGTGCCAGCAGCCGACAAAAAATCTCCGGAAACACCATATATTTT. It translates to CASSRQKISGNTIYF.

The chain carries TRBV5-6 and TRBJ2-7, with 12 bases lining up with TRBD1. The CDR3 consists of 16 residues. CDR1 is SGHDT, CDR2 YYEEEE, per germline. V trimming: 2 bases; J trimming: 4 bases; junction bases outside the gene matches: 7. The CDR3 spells CASSLFGTGGMYEQYF. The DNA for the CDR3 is TGTGCCAGCAGCTTATTTGGGACAGGGGGCATGTACGAGCAGTACTTC.

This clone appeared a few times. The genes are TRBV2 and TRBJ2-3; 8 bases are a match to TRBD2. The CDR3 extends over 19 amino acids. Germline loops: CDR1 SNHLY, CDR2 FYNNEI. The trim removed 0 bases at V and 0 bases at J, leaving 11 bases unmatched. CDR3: CASSEAGGWSGSSTDTQYF. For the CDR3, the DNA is TGTGCCAGCAGTGAAGCGGGGGGTTGGAGCGGGAGTAGCACAGATACGCAGTATTTT.